The clone carrying this TCR beta chain was detected many times. What it binds is unknown. The sample belongs to a study of neurological immune-mediated disorders. Broader study findings: CDR3 amino acid sequences found in expanded clones were never shared across subjects, suggesting private repertoires in all groups.

Sample time point: longitudinal time-point 2. It was by 5'RACE with 10-nucleotide random UMIs that the cDNA was made. In TCRdb, the 5' RACE reads were re-called with MiXCR into one record per CDR3 protein. The sample contains 70,000 to 95,000 distinct CDR3 sequences, approximately 13% of which appear only once. This CDR3 spans 15 amino acids. CDR1 KGHDR and CDR2 SFDVKD come from the germline V gene. V gave up 3 bases and J gave up 3 bases; unmatched junction bases: 2. The sample taken for sequencing was PBMCs. The chain links TRBV24-1 to TRBJ2-3; 10 nucleotides match TRBD1. This TCR was sampled from a female donor with HTLV-1-associated myelopathy (HAM/TSP). The CDR3 DNA sequence: TGTGCCACCAGTGATCCGGGACAGGGGACAGATACGCAGTATTTT. Translation gives CATSDPGQGTDTQYF.